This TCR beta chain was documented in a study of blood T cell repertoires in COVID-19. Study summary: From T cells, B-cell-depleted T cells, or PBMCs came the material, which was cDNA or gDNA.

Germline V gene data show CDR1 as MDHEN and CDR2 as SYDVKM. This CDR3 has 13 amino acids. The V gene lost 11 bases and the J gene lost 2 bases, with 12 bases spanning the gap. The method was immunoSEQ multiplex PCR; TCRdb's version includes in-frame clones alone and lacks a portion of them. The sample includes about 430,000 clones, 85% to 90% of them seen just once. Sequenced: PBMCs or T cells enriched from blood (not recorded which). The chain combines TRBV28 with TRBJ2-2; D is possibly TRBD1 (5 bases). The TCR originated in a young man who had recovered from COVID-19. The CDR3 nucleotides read TGTGCCGGTGGGGCTACTAACACCGGGGAGCTGTTTTTT. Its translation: CAGGATNTGELFF.